This TCR beta chain comes out of a study of shared clonotypes between healthy human individuals (dated by TCRdb to about 2020). Background on the whole study: The cohort comprised a couple of women and three men aged 18 to 49 years. For each donor, three plates each were used for CD4 naive and CD4 memory, two plates were used for CD8 naive, and one plate was used for CD8 memory. The study deeply sequenced blood TCR repertoires of about 5 healthy adults to estimate repertoire size and the extent of clonotype sharing between individuals. Libraries were prepared and TCR repertoires were sequenced by different laboratories using diverse techniques, in order to increase sequencing depth and limit assay-specific biases. Per donor, leukapheresis produced somewhere between about 0.8 and 9 billion PBMCs. Study-wide findings and limitations: Only blood was sampled, and tissue TCR repertoires likely differ from those in blood. Pairwise subsampling led to the expectation that sequencing depth would affect the degree of clonotype sharing among donors. Clonotypes shared by all four sorted-subset donors showed higher generation probabilities than non-shared clonotypes. Across a handful of donors, approximately 5% of naive CD4, roughly 3.5% of naive CD8, roughly 2.2% of memory CD4, and around 0.4% of memory CD8 clonotypes were shared. Rarefaction of sorted-subset datasets indicated incomplete sequencing despite the large sequencing depth. The small number of donors limited the genetic and exposure-history diversity represented. Naive subsets generally had larger estimated clonotype richness than memory subsets.

Using the deep immunoSEQ assay, TCR CDR3 regions were amplified from genomic DNA by multiplex PCR. Extracted genomic DNA from each cell subset was spread evenly across all wells of several immunoSEQ 96-well plates, with each plate serving as a replicate. For sorted subsets, around 200 ng genomic DNA, equal to some 28,000 T cell genomes, was loaded into each replicate PCR. Purified libraries were measured with a Qubit 3.0 fluorometer, size-checked on a Bioanalyzer 2100, and measured again with the KAPA Library Quantification kit. Each immunoSEQ 96-well plate was sequenced on its own single-read 150-cycle Illumina NextSeq 550 flow cell. In the paper's pipeline: The immunoSEQ output contained only junctional sequences without quality scores, so filtering could not match that applied to full-length reads. To assign V/J genes and CDR3, sequences were annotated against IMGT germline references using PyIR, a Python wrapper for IgBLAST v1.9. Reads were filtered out if the reads had weak V/J assignments (E-value above 1e-6), no CDR3, stop codons, out-of-frame junctions, or ambiguous translated residues. V3J clonotypes were defined by identical inferred V gene, J gene, and CDR3 amino acid sequence. Percentage overlap between repertoires was calculated by dividing the number of shared unique clonotypes by the size of the smaller repertoire. Richness of each repertoire was evaluated using RTK rarefaction, the Chao1 estimator, and Recon v2.1 estimates of unobserved clonotypes. OLGA was used to compute generation probabilities for all TCRbeta clonotypes that the gDNA method yielded from several donors. Here the immuneACCESS table is served through TCRdb, limited to in-frame sequences with V and J called. Missing clones are a known gap in these copies; in checked studies unresolved V genes cover under half, and the rest lacks a known reason. V and J calls plus clone size are reproduced from that table; the DNA served to infer D and trimming. This sample has about 2 million clones in its table, and 85% to 95% of those were observed once. 0.13% of the sample goes to the ten largest clones.

This clone was picked up many times. The target of this receptor is not known. No much larger clone exists at a distance of one base, and base qualities are not known. The donors were healthy, HIV-negative adults who had no recently reported acute infections or vaccinations. Every donor was a Caucasian adult living in Nashville, Tennessee, USA. CD4+ T cells were enriched by magnetic negative selection, after which naive cells were positively selected on CD45RA and the negative fraction was taken as the memory subset. Blood was obtained by leukapheresis, after which PBMCs were separated by Ficoll-Histopaque density gradient centrifugation and cryopreserved in liquid nitrogen vapor phase. Analytical flow cytometry was used to check the purity and quantity of every magnetically sorted T cell population. Genomic DNA was isolated from each sorted fraction and quantified by UV absorbance on a Nanodrop 2000c.

Via the germline V gene, CDR1 is SGHDT and CDR2 YYEEEE. Trimming removed 0 bases from V and 5 bases from J, leaving 9 bases between the germline ends. The CDR3, cysteine through phenylalanine, is 14 amino acids long. Only the CDR3 portion is preserved as DNA: 42 bases, with reading frame beginning at the first base. Sequenced sample: naive CD4+ T cells sorted from blood. The cell subset or site label, read with the paper, signifies: CD45RA+ positively selected. Recombination linked TRBV5-6 to TRBJ1-5; a confident D gene designation cannot be given. The origin of this receptor is a man between 18 and 29 years old in good health. The CDR3 reads as follows: CASSLGVTDQPQHF. The nucleotides are TGTGCCAGCAGCTTGGGAGTCACGGATCAGCCCCAGCATTTT.